The 14 T cell receptor beta chains reported below all come from one sample, sequenced in a study of cytomegalovirus exposure and HLA in healthy donors. Primers included in the PCR were 60 Vbeta and 13 Jbeta primers. Sequenced by immunoSEQ multiplex PCR; TCRdb stores in-frame clones only, minus some. This sample has 130,000 or so clones, with more than 60% found just once. The specimen sequenced was PBMCs. Source of these receptors: a middle-aged woman in good health and CMV-seropositive.

This clone was recorded a few times. This chain uses TRBV19 with TRBJ2-2, with TRBD2 matching over 8 bases. Germline lookup yields CDR1 LNHDA and CDR2 SQIVND (reference sequence). V gave up 2 bases and J gave up 4 bases; unmatched junction bases: 12. CDR3 length: 18 residues. The CDR3 bases are TGTGCCAGTAGTATATCACGGGGGGGAACCCCAGCCACCGGGGAGCTGTTTTTT. This translates into CASSISRGGTPATGELFF.

The chain has TRBV28 and TRBJ1-3, with D hard to call. The CDR3 extends over 10 amino acids. The V gene lost 10 bases and the J gene lost 3 bases, with 4 bases spanning the gap. From germline, CDR1 is MDHEN and CDR2 SYDVKM. The CDR3 DNA follows: TGTGCCACTTATGGAAACACCATATATTTT. Amino acid sequence: CATYGNTIYF.

V usage is TRBV19 and J usage is TRBJ1-5; 10 bases map to TRBD1. The CDR3 spans 15 residues. Losses at the gene ends were 4 bases for V and 7 bases for J; bases not matched to a gene: 7. CDR1 is LNHDA, CDR2 SQIVND, per germline (reference sequence). CDR3 DNA sequence: TGTGCCAGTAGTACCCGACAGGGGGCTTCACAGCCCCAGCATTTT. It encodes CASSTRQGASQPQHF. Filled out from reference TRBV19 and TRBJ1-5, the complete variable domain reads DGGITQSPKYLFRKEGQNVTLSCEQNLNHDAMYWYRQDPGQGLRLIYYSQIVNDFQKGDIAEGYSVSREKKESFPLTVTSAQKNPTAFYLCASSTRQGASQPQHFGDGTRLSIL.

This chain links TRBV18 with TRBJ1-1, with 8 bases matching TRBD1. Unmatched junction bases numbered 1, after V lost 3 bases and J lost 1 base. The CDR3 consists of 14 residues. In germline, CDR1 is KGHSH, CDR2 LQKENI. The CDR3 nucleotides are TGTGCCAGCTCACCCGGGACAGGGAACACTGAAGCTTTCTTT. Protein: CASSPGTGNTEAFF.

The chain has TRBV5-1 and TRBJ2-5; 10 nucleotides match TRBD2. The V gene's germline CDR1 is SGHRS and CDR2 YFSETQ. The CDR3 is 15 amino acids. Trimming removed 0 bases from V and 5 bases from J; junction bases left unmatched: 4. The CDR3 nucleotides read TGCGCCAGCAGCTTGGTCCTAGCGGGAGCGGAGACCCAGTACTTC. It encodes CASSLVLAGAETQYF.

The chain carries TRBV6-5 and TRBJ2-7; D gene uncertain. From germline, CDR1 is MNHEY and CDR2 SVGAGI. This CDR3 is built from 13 residues. The V and J ends lost 4 bases and 3 bases respectively, with 10 bases between them. CDR3 DNA: TGTGCCAGCAGTTCCCGAGGCAGCTACGAGCAGTACTTC. It codes for CASSSRGSYEQYF.

J is TRBJ1-1 and V is TRBV7-3; 7 bases align to TRBD1. CDR3 size: 14 residues. CDR1 is SGHTA and CDR2 is FQGTGA in the germline V gene. The trim removed 9 bases at V and 1 base at J, leaving 8 bases unmatched. The CDR3 DNA sequence: TGTGCCAGTAAACAGGGGCCAACGAACACTGAAGCTTTCTTT. Translated: CASKQGPTNTEAFF.

The chain recombines TRBV10-3 with TRBJ2-7, with TRBD1 identical over 8 bases. Germline assignment: CDR1 ENHRY and CDR2 SYGVKD. With 3 bases clipped from V and 7 bases from J, the junction kept 11 bases outside the gene matches. This CDR3 has 15 amino acids. The CDR3 nucleotides read TGTGCCATCAGTGATCCGACAGGGGCCGGCGGGGAGCAGTACTTC. It encodes CAISDPTGAGGEQYF.

The rearrangement links TRBV14 to TRBJ1-1; the D gene is possibly TRBD1 (5 bases). Trimming removed 1 base at V and 5 bases at J, with 17 bases between. CDR1 and CDR2 from the germline V gene are SGHDN and FVKESK. This CDR3 has 16 amino acids. The CDR3 DNA reads as TGTGCCAGCAGCCAAGCTACGCCCCAGGGAAGGACTGAAGCTTTCTTT. Protein product: CASSQATPQGRTEAFF. Based on the CDR3 plus reference TRBV14 and TRBJ1-1, the full variable domain is EAGVTQFPSHSVIEKGQTVTLRCDPISGHDNLYWYRRVMGKEIKFLLHFVKESKQDESGMPNNRFLAERTGGTYSTLKVQPAELEDSGVYFCASSQATPQGRTEAFFGQGTRLTVV.

The chain employs TRBV5-6 and TRBJ2-2, with 10 nucleotides matching TRBD2. Trimming removed 4 bases from V and 2 bases from J; junction bases left unmatched: 8. The germline gives CDR1 SGHDT, CDR2 YYEEEE. The CDR3 sequence is 17 residues long. As DNA, the CDR3 is TGTGCCAGCAGCACTAATAGCGGGGGGTCAAACACCGGGGAGCTGTTTTTT. Translated: CASSTNSGGSNTGELFF.

This clone was recorded only once. V gene TRBV18 combines with J gene TRBJ2-2, with a possible D match to TRBD2 (6 bases). Trimming removed 4 bases from V and 6 bases from J, with 15 bases in between. The CDR3 totals 15 residues. Germline V gene data show CDR1 as KGHSH and CDR2 as LQKENI. CDR3 DNA: TGTGCCAGCTCACTCGAAACGGGAGTGTCCGGGGAGCTGTTTTTT. Encoded protein: CASSLETGVSGELFF.

V gene TRBV11-2 combines with J gene TRBJ1-6, with a tentative D call TRBD1 (5 bases). Germline CDR1 and CDR2: SGHAT and FQNNGV. V gave up 6 bases and J gave up 12 bases, with 21 bases separating them. This CDR3 has 15 residues. The CDR3 spells CASSHGGAQILPLHF. CDR3 DNA: TGTGCCAGCAGTCACGGGGGAGCCCAAATCTTACCCCTCCACTTT.

The rearrangement uses TRBV6-1 and TRBJ2-2; 9 bases are shared with TRBD1. Germline trimming cut 4 bases from V and 3 bases from J; bases unmatched to any gene: 12. The CDR3 totals 18 residues. Germline CDR1 MNHNS, CDR2 SASEGT. The CDR3 reads CASSVYMVGQGYTGELFF. The CDR3 DNA follows: TGTGCCAGCAGTGTTTATATGGTGGGACAGGGCTACACCGGGGAGCTGTTTTTT.

This clone was detected only a few times. V usage is TRBV28 and J usage is TRBJ2-7, with 10 nucleotides matching TRBD1. CDR1 MDHEN and CDR2 SYDVKM come from the germline V gene. V shed 0 bases, J shed 2 bases, and the junction held 1 base outside the gene matches. The CDR3 has 15 amino acids. The CDR3 nucleotides read TGTGCCAGCAGTTTATGGGGACAGGGGCCCTACGAGCAGTACTTC. Residues: CASSLWGQGPYEQYF.